Listed here is a single TCR beta chain. This clone was observed once. The antigen it binds to is not known. Base qualities are missing; no much larger clone stands one base away. The entry originates in a study of cytomegalovirus exposure and HLA in healthy donors (dated by TCRdb to 2017 to 2019). At the level of the whole study: In an earlier analysis of fewer than 750 of the donors, approximately 260 Gb of sequence data and some 100 million unique TCR beta sequences from about 179 million T cells were reported. An early release covering around 630 HLA-typed donors comprised approximately 290 gigabases of sequencing data and some 79 million unique TCR sequences. The genetic ancestry cluster associated with self-reported Caucasian donors included roughly four fifths of the roughly 410 genotyped donors. The study was designed to test whether signatures of past pathogen exposure could be identified by cataloging public T cell receptors. Using immunosequencing, the study profiled T cell repertoires from about 650 subjects and related those repertoires to cytomegalovirus serostatus. A separate validation cohort of some 130 different subjects was used in addition to the approximately 670-subject first cohort. To predict cytomegalovirus infection status, the study combined high-throughput TCR immunosequencing, statistical association of individual TCRs with disease status, and machine learning. A later analysis re-analyzed previously published TCR beta repertoires from roughly 690 donors and added high-resolution HLA genotyping to study TCR occurrence patterns. The later analysis used no new phenotypic data to find candidate immune exposures, relying instead on TCR beta sequences and their occurrence across donors. An earlier analysis of several hundred of the donors applied high-throughput TCR beta sequencing to assess whether each TCR beta V gene segment acted as functional or pseudogenic. Alongside the repertoire data, information on donor age, sex, ethnicity and CMV serostatus was compiled. A later genetic analysis took genome-wide SNP genotypes for about three fifths of the roughly 670 donors and used that subset as a discovery cohort. Every discovery cohort repertoire had been produced on one sequencing platform. HLA typing covered class I and class II loci at four-digit resolution. The number of typed donors differed by locus: about 620-640 for A, B, C, DRB1 and DQB1; some 540 for DQA1; some 610 for DPA1; and roughly 470 for DPB1. Roughly 5 DR-DQ haplotypes were handled as single units for association and clustering, since linkage in the cohort was strong. On average, roughly 240,000 unique TCR beta nucleotide sequences were sequenced per donor among about 400 genotyped donors of the cohort, with about 17% of those sequences being non-productive. The investigation overall reported the following: An earlier analysis of around 600 of the donors showed that most TCR beta V segments appeared in productive rearrangements either about 90% or about 30% of the time, which broadly matched IMGT annotations. Because counts were too low, under 20 rarely observed V segments, including chromosome 9 orphons, were left out of the earlier analysis of some 640 of the donors. Specific HLA alleles were associated with 16,951 TCR beta sequences at a false discovery rate of 0.05 in a later analysis. HLA typing was unavailable for some donors at each locus, so association tests used only the typed subset. According to a later analysis, TCR association rates differed among HLA loci, with DRB1 alleles showing the most associated TCRs and HLA-C alleles showing the fewest. The classifier was reported to diagnose cytomegalovirus status with high specificity and sensitivity in both the original cohort and the validation cohort. Linkage disequilibrium might explain the correlated functional status among segregating V segments, but an unknown experimental factor could not be excluded. Presence/absence analyses assumed roughly uniform sequencing depth across donors, an assumption that may not hold. In a later analysis, most CMV-associated TCR beta chains were found to appear HLA-restricted, with HLA associations seemingly driven largely by CMV exposure. When HLA alleles, especially DR and DQ, strongly co-occurred, TCR associations were difficult to assign to individual alleles. This cohort had only TCR beta chains sequenced, and the lack of alpha or paired-chain data limited which features could be detected. According to the authors, the approach could potentially be generalized to other disease states and immunological phenotypes. A later genetic analysis reported fewer N-insertions in productive TCRs among donors in an Asian-associated ancestry cluster than the roughly 720-donor mean. The sequencing pipeline was judged likely to have produced a cluster of highly shared sequence variants as a technical artifact. In a later genetic analysis, a missense DCLRE1C variant was associated with V-gene and J-gene trimming of TCR beta chains, and the association was replicated in an independent cohort. Across donors, most TCR sequences were observed very rarely, whereas some public TCRs were present in many individuals. In the study, about 150 TCR beta chains were listed as associated with cytomegalovirus. Some IMGT-functional V segments, including TRBV6-2 and TRBV6-3, could not be distinguished by the 87-base-pair reads and were therefore excluded. Three of the identified cytomegalovirus-associated TCR beta chains were confirmed in vitro to be specific for cytomegalovirus antigens. According to a later analysis, parvovirus B19, influenza, CMV and Epstein-Barr virus appeared linked to several top co-occurrence clusters. A later analysis found that HLA-associated TCR beta chains were more clonally expanded and had lower generation probabilities than equally common non-associated chains. A further reported finding was that TCR beta sequences accurately predicted the HLA-A and HLA-B alleles for most subjects in the first cohort. CMV serostatus was the only immune exposure information available for the cohort.

The cohort was made up of 500 to 850 healthy bone marrow donors. At the time of sampling, all cohort members were nominally healthy, though unrecorded immune exposures were likely present. The donor tested CMV seronegative and was one of the 352 seronegative cohort members. A peripheral blood sample was collected from each donor, and TCR beta sequencing was performed on peripheral blood mononuclear cells. The Qiagen DNeasy Blood Extraction Kit was used to extract genomic DNA from the blood cell samples. Libraries came from the immunoSEQ multiplex PCR assay. For the multiplex PCR, a mixture combining 60 forward primers for TCR Vbeta segments and 13 reverse primers for TCR Jbeta segments was used. The CDR3 region of rearranged TCR beta genes was amplified from genomic DNA with a multiplex PCR assay. The amplified TCR beta libraries were sequenced on the Illumina HiSeq System as 87-base-pair reads. The original pipeline was this. Across the 500 to 750 repertoires, a later analysis counted tens of millions of unique TCR beta chains, some 11 million of which were shared by at least two donors. Raw reads were error-corrected and collapsed into unique sequences with a nearest-neighbor algorithm that merged closely related sequences to remove PCR and sequencing errors. V, D and J gene segments were assigned by aligning CDR3 sequences to IMGT reference sequences. Each retained sequence needed at least a six-nucleotide match to both a V gene segment and a J gene segment. A rearrangement counted as productive if the CDR3 had no stop codons and remained in frame with V and J, and every other rearrangement counted as non-productive. Following IMGT convention, CDR3 was defined as the stretch from the second conserved V-encoded cysteine to the conserved J-encoded phenylalanine. The earlier analysis of 550 to 650 of the donors excluded any sequence lacking an unambiguous match to a single V gene segment. In an earlier analysis of 587 of the donors, a V segment was called functional when productive rearrangements were above 56.7%, and segregating when the standard deviation between donors exceeded 5%. To diagnose cytomegalovirus status from the catalog of TCR beta chain sequences, a statistical classification framework was built. In a later analysis, V and J genes were assigned by comparing TCR nucleotide sequences against IMGT/GENE-DB human TR gene sequences. A later analysis assigned CDR3 sequences and most-parsimonious VDJ recombination scenarios with the TCRdist pipeline. In a later analysis, each TCR beta chain was defined by its CDR3 amino acid sequence together with its V-gene family, and reads lacking a unique V-gene family were excluded. A later analysis removed 592 highly shared, low-generation-probability nucleotide sequences to deal with suspected cross-contamination and a sequencing artifact. A later analysis calculated a clonal expansion index for each public chain from normalized within-repertoire ranks of inferred template counts. A later analysis computed generation probabilities with a VDJ recombination model fitted to out-of-frame rearrangements, and checked the results against IGoR. A later analysis scored TCR-TCR, TCR-HLA and TCR-CMV co-occurrence with hypergeometric tests, applying a repertoire-size bias correction to TCR pairs. In a later analysis, false discovery rates were estimated by permuting HLA or CMV assignments 20 times. In a later analysis, co-occurring TCRs were grouped using DBSCAN, and TCRdist sequence similarity was added for clustering within HLA-allele-positive subsets. Repertoires with fewer than 30,000 or more than 120,000 public chains were left out of co-occurrence clustering, as were four to six repertoires with anomalous nucleotide sharing. The table comes from immuneACCESS by way of TCRdb, which keeps in-frame sequences with V and J called. Part of the clones is missing from these tables; in studies checked, under half for an unresolved V gene and the rest for unknown reasons. The DNA gave D and trimming, while V, J and clone size come from that table. The sample table contains roughly 250,000 clones; only one count was recorded for roughly 70% of them. Under 3% of the sample belongs to the ten largest clones.

The V end gives up 2 bases and the J end 0 bases, leaving 5 bases in the junction not matched to a gene. From the cysteine up to the phenylalanine, the CDR3 has a length of 16 residues. Only the CDR3 DNA stays, 48 bases, in frame from base 1. Sequences LGHNA (CDR1) and YNFKEQ (CDR2) are obtained from the germline V gene. The chain is made from TRBV4-2 and TRBJ2-3; 7 of the junction bases match TRBD2. Sequencing was done on a sample of PBMCs. The TCR originated in a female donor in good health and CMV-seronegative. The CDR3 reads CASSQIAGSSTDTQYF. DNA sequence: TGTGCCAGCAGCCAAATAGCGGGCTCTAGCACAGATACGCAGTATTTT.